Described below is a single T cell receptor (beta chain) sequence and its context. The data were obtained in a study of blood T cell repertoires in COVID-19. The CDR3 is made up of 16 amino acids. Trimming left V 0 bases short and J 6 bases short, with 15 bases between. Germline values: CDR1 SGDLS, CDR2 YYNGEE. Using immunoSEQ multiplex PCR, the repertoire was profiled, and TCRdb retains in-frame clones only, with some absent. There are about 75,000 clones in the sample; approximately 90% occur only once, and approximately 6.4% lies in the top ten. V and J are TRBV9 and TRBJ2-2, with D tentatively TRBD1 (5 bases). This TCR came from a woman aged 50 to 65 with acute or convalescent COVID-19. The sample was peripheral blood. The CDR3 bases are TGTGCCAGCAGCGTAGGGACGGACACCATTCCCGGGGAGCTGTTTTTT. It translates to CASSVGTDTIPGELFF.